Following are 3 T cell receptor beta chains from one sample sequenced in a study of T cells in Graves' hyperthyroidism and ophthalmopathy. Amplified regions were TCR beta CDR3 sequences from RNA transcripts. Researchers ran a first-round RT-PCR on the TCR CDR3 using the HTBI primer set. TCRdb passed the multiplex PCR reads through MiXCR, listing each CDR3 protein once. The table records approximately 610,000 distinct CDR3 sequences, around 15% of them present only once. Source material: blood. These receptor sequences come from a woman between 40 and 50 years old with Graves' ophthalmopathy.

This clonotype was observed at least ten times. The chain uses TRBV10-3 and TRBJ2-7; 14 bases are a match to TRBD2. CDR1 is ENHRY, CDR2 SYGVKD, per germline. This CDR3 has 15 residues. With V trimmed by 2 bases and J by 6 bases, 3 bases remained unmatched. CDR3 in amino acids: CAISETGLAGVEQYF. The CDR3, as DNA: TGTGCCATCAGTGAGACGGGACTAGCGGGAGTCGAGCAGTACTTC.

The chain combines TRBV19 with TRBJ1-6, with 10 bases matching TRBD1. The CDR3 sequence is 14 residues long. V was clipped by 8 bases and J by 6 bases; unmatched bases: 4. Germline-derived CDR1 and CDR2 are LNHDA and SQIVND (reference sequence). CDR3 sequence reads: CASCRDRGNSPLHF. The DNA for the CDR3 is TGTGCCAGTTGCCGGGACAGGGGTAATTCACCCCTCCACTTT.

Ten or more counts support this clonotype. J is TRBJ2-7 and V is TRBV2, with 10 bases aligning to TRBD1. The CDR3 spans 14 residues. Germline trimming cut 4 bases from V and 4 bases from J; bases unmatched to any gene: 4. Germline CDR1 reads SNHLY; CDR2 reads FYNNEI. The CDR3 bases are TGTGCCAGCAGTGTTTTGGGACAGGGGTACGAGCAGTACTTC. It yields the protein CASSVLGQGYEQYF.